This T cell receptor beta chain was identified in a study of cytomegalovirus exposure and HLA in healthy donors. In this sample, this clone turned up many times. The PCR was carried out with 60 Vbeta primers and 13 Jbeta primers. Profiled with immunoSEQ multiplex PCR; TCRdb holds only in-frame clones, not every one. The top ten hold approximately 5.1% of the sample, which has around 190,000 clones, around 80% seen once. Germline V gives CDR1 SEHNR, CDR2 FQNEAQ (reference sequence). Trimming pared 1 base from V and 4 bases from J, leaving 10 bases between. The CDR3 consists of 14 residues. Sequenced material: PBMCs. This receptor was obtained from a man between 40 and 49 years old in good health and CMV-seronegative. The chain has TRBV7-9 and TRBJ1-1; weak D call: TRBD1 (6 bases). CDR3 residues: CASSLGAGVTEAFF. Here the CDR3 DNA reads TGTGCCAGCAGCTTAGGGGCAGGGGTCACTGAAGCTTTCTTT. Full variable domain (remainder filled in from reference TRBV7-9 and TRBJ1-1): DTGVSQNPRHKITKRGQNVTFRCDPISEHNRLYWYRQTLGQGPEFLTYFQNEAQLEKSRLLSDRFSAERPKGSFSTLEIQRTEQGDSAMYLCASSLGAGVTEAFFGQGTRLTVV.